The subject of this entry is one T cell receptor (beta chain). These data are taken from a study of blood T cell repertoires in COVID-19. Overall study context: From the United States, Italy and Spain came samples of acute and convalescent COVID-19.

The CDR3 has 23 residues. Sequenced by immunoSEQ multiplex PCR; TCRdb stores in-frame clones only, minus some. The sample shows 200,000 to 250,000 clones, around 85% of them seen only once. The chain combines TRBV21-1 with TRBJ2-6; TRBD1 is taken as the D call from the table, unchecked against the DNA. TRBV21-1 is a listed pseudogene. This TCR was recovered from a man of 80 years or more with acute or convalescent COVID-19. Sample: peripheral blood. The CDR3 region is CASRDNNPQPGAPSFSGANVLTF. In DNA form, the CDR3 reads TGTGCCAGCAGAGACAATAATCCTCAACCAGGGGCACCGTCCTTCTCTGGGGCCAACGTCCTGACTTTC.